This T cell receptor (beta chain) was documented in a study of blood T cell repertoires in COVID-19. Background on the study: Samples of COVID-19 (acute and convalescent) were obtained from the United States, Italy and Spain.

Authors' processing steps: By means of reference gene primer amplification, nucleated cell counts were estimated. TCRdb's copy holds only in-frame clones and misses some; the assay was immunoSEQ multiplex PCR. The V and J calls and clone size are taken from that table; D and trimming were inferred from the DNA. The sample holds 140,000 to 150,000 clones; around 90% are singletons and the top ten take 1.5% to 2%. CDR1 SGHRS and CDR2 YFSETQ come from the germline V gene. This CDR3 region has 14 residues. Germline trimming cut 0 bases from V and 3 bases from J; bases unmatched to any gene: 2. Sequencing was carried out using peripheral blood. The chain links TRBV5-1 to TRBJ1-1; 7 bases match TRBD1. The clonotype comes from a man in his 70s with acute or convalescent COVID-19. As DNA, the CDR3 is TGCGCCAGCAGCTTGGGAGGGGGCGACACTGAAGCTTTCTTT. Translating gives CASSLGGGDTEAFF.